Listed here are 6 T cell receptor beta chains from one sample, sequenced in a study of T cell changes during pregnancy in multiple sclerosis (dated by TCRdb to between 2018 and 2020). The receptor library was made with the immunoSEQ multiplex PCR assay. TCRdb stores this immuneACCESS table with in-frame sequences only. Part of the clones is absent; in the studies checked, under half of the shortfall reflects unresolved V genes, and no reason is known for the rest. This sample holds some 70,000 clones; around 90% were observed only once. Over 7.5% of the sample lies in the top ten. The starting material was peripheral blood, obtained after pregnancy. Receptors were obtained from a female donor in good health, enrolled as a control in a pregnancy study.

V gene TRBV5-5 combines with J gene TRBJ2-2; TRBD2 might be the D (7 bases). Trimming cost V 4 bases and J 2 bases, with 24 bases left between them. The CDR3 runs 19 residues. In germline, CDR1 is SGHKS, CDR2 YYEKEE (reference sequence). CDR3 loop: CASSEGVGGGASNTGELFF. CDR3 in DNA: TGTGCCAGCAGCGAGGGGGTAGGAGGGGGGGCAAGCAACACCGGGGAGCTGTTTTTT. The full variable domain, its missing parts supplied by reference TRBV5-5 and TRBJ2-2, is DAGVTQSPTHLIKTRGQQVTLRCSPISGHKSVSWYQQVLGQGPQFIFQYYEKEERGRGNFPDRFSARQFPNYSSELNVNALLLGDSALYLCASSEGVGGGASNTGELFFGEGSRLTVL.

The chain combines TRBV5-1 with TRBJ2-1, with 8 bases lining up with TRBD2. CDR1 SGHRS and CDR2 YFSETQ come from the germline V gene. This CDR3 region has 15 residues. V lost 6 bases to trimming and J lost 1 base; unmatched junction nucleotides: 6. The CDR3 is CASTSVAGSYNEQFF. The CDR3 bases are TGCGCCAGCACTTCCGTAGCGGGGTCCTACAATGAGCAGTTCTTC.

The CDR3, as DNA: TGTGCCAGCAGCGTAGGTCGACCGGGGTCTGGCAACACCGGGGAGCTGTTTTTT. This gives the protein CASSVGRPGSGNTGELFF. This chain links TRBV9 with TRBJ2-2; D is perhaps TRBD2 (5 bases). The germline V gene encodes CDR1 SGDLS and CDR2 YYNGEE. V lost 0 bases and J lost 2, with 17 bases in between. This CDR3 region has 18 residues.

The chain carries TRBV5-6 and TRBJ1-5; 10 nucleotides match TRBD1. Trimming took 4 bases from V and 4 from J; bases not matched to a gene: 8. The CDR3 is 16 residues long. Germline lookup yields CDR1 SGHDT and CDR2 YYEEEE. The CDR3 nucleotides are TGTGCCAGCAGCCTGAGACCGGGACAGGGGAATCAGCCCCAGCATTTT. Amino acid sequence: CASSLRPGQGNQPQHF.

The gene calls are TRBV27 and TRBJ1-5; 7 nucleotides match TRBD1. In germline, CDR1 is MNHEY, CDR2 SMNVEV (reference sequence). V dropped 5 bases and J dropped 6; count of bases not matched to a gene: 10. The CDR3 contains 15 residues. The CDR3, as DNA: TGTGCCAGCAGTCCACGACAGGGTGGGGGTCAGCCCCAGCATTTT. It translates to CASSPRQGGGQPQHF.

J is TRBJ1-1 and V is TRBV5-1; a possible D gene is TRBD1 (5 bases). V gave up 0 bases and J gave up 4 bases, with 16 bases separating them. The CDR3 is 16 amino acids. CDR1 and CDR2 from the germline V gene are SGHRS and YFSETQ. The DNA of the CDR3 is TGCGCCAGCAGCTTGGATGGGGGGGGTCGCGGCACTGAAGCTTTCTTT. This encodes CASSLDGGGRGTEAFF. Full variable domain (remainder filled in from reference TRBV5-1 and TRBJ1-1): KAGVTQTPRYLIKTRGQQVTLSCSPISGHRSVSWYQQTPGQGLQFLFEYFSETQRNKGNFPGRFSGRQFSNSRSEMNVSTLELGDSALYLCASSLDGGGRGTEAFFGQGTRLTVV.